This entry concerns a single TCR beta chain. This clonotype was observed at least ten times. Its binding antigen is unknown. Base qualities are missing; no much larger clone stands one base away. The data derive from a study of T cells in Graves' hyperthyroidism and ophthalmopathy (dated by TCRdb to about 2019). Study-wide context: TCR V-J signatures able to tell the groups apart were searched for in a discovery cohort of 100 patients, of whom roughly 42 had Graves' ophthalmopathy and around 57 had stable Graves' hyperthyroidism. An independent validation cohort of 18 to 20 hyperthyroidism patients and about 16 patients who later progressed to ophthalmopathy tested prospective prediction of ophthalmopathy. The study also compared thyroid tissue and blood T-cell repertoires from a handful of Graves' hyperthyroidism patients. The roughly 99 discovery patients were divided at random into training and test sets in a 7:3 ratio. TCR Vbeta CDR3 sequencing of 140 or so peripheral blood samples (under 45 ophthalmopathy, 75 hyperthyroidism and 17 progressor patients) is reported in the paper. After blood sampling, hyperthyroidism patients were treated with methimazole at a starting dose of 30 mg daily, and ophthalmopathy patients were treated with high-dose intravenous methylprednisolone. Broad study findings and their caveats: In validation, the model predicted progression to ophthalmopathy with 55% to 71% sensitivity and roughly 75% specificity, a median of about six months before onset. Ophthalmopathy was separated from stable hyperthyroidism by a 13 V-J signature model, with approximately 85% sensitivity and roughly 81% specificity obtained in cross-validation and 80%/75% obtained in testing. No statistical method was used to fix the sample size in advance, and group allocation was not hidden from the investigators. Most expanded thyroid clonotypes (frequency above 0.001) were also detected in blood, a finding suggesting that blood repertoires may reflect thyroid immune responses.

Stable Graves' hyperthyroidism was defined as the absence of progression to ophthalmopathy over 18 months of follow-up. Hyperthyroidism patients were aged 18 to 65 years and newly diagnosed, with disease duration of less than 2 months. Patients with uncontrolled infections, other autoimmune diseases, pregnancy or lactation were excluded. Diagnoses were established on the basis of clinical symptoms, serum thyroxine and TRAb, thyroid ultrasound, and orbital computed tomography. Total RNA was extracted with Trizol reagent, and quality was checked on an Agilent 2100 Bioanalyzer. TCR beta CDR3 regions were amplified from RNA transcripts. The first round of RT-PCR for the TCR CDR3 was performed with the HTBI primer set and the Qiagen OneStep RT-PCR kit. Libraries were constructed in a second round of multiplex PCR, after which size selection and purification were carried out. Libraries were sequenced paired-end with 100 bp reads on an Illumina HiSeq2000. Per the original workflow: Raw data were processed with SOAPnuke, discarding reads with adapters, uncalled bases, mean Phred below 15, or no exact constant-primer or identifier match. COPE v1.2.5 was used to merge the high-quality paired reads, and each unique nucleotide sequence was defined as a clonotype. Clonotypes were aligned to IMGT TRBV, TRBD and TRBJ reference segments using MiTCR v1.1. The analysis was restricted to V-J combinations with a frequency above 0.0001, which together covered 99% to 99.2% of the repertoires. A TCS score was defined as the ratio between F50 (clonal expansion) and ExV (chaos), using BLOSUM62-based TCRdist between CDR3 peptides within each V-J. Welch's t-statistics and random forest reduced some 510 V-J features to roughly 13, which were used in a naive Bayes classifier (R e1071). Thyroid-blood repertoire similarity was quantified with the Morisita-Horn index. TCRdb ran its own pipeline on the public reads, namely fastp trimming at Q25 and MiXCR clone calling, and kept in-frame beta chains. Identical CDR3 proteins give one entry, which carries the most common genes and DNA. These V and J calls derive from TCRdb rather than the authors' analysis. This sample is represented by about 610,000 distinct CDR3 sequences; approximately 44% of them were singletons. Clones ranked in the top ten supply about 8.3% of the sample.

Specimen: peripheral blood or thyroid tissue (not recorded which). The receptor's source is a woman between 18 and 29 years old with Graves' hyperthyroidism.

In nucleotides, the sequence is TGTGCCAGCGGATGGACAGGTAACACTGAAGCTTTCTTT. Its protein is CASGWTGNTEAFF. The V gene is TRBV11-3 and the J gene is TRBJ1-1, with 7 bases in between that match TRBD1. V lost 8 bases and J lost 2 bases, and the count of bases not matched to a germline gene is 5. From a lookup of the germline V gene, CDR1 and CDR2 are SGHNT and YENEEA. The CDR3, cysteine through phenylalanine, is 13 amino acids long. Here the CDR3 DNA is all that survives: 39 bases in frame from base 1.